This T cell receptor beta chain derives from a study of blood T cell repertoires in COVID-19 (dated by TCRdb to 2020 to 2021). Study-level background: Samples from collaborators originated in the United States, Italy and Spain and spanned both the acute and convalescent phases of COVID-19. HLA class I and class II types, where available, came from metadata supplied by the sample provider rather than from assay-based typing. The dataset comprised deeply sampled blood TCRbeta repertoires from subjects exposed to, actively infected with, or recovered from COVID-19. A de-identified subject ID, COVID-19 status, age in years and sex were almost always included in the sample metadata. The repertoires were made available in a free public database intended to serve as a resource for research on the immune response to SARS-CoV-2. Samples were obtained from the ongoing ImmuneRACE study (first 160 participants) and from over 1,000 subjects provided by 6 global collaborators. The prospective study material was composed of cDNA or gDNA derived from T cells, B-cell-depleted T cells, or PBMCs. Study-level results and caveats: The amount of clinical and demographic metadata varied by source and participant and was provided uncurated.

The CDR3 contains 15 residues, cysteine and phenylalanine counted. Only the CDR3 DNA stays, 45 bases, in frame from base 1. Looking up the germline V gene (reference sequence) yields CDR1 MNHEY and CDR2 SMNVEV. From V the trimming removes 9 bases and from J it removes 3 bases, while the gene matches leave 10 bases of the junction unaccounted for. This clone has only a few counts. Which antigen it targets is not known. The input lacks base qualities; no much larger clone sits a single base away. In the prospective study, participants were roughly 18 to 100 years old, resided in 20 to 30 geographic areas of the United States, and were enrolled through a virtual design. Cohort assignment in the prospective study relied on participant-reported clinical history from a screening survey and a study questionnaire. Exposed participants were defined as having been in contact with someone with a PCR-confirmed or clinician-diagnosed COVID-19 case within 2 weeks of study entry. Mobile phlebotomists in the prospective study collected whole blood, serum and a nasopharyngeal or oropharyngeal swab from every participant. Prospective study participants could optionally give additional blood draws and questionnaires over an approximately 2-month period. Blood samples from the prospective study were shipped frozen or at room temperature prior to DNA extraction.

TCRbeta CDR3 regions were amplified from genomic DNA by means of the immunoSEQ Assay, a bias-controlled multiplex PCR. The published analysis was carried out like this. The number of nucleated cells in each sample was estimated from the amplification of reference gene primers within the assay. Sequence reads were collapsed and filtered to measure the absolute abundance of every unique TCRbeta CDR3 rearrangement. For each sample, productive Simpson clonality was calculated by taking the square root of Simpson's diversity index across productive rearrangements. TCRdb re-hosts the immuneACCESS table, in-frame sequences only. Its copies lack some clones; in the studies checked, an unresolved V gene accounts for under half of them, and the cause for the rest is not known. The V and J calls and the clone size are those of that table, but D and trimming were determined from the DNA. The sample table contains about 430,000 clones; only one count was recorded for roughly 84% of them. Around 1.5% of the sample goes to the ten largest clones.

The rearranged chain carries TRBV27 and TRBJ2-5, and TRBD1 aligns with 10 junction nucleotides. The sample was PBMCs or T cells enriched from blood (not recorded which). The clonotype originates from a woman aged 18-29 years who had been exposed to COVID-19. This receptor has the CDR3 CASRTDRGLEETQYF. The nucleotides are TGTGCCAGTCGAACTGACAGGGGGCTAGAAGAGACCCAGTACTTC.